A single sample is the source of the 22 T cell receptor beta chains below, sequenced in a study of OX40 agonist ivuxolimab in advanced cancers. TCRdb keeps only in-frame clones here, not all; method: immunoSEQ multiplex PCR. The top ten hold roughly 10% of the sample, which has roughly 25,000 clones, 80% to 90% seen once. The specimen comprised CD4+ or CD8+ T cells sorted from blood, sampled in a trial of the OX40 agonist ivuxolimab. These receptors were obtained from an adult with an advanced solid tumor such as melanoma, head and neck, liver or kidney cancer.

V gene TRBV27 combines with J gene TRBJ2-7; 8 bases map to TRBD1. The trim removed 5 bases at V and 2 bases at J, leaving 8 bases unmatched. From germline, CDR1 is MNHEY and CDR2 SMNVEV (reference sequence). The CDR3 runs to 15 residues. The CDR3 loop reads CASSIQGARTYEQYF. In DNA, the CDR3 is TGTGCCAGCAGTATCCAGGGGGCAAGGACCTACGAGCAGTACTTC.

CDR3: CASSLVLQEPFHGYTF. CDR3 sequence (DNA): TGTGCCAGCAGCTTAGTATTACAGGAACCCTTCCATGGCTACACCTTC. V usage is TRBV7-2 and J usage is TRBJ1-2; tentative D call: TRBD1 (5 bases). This CDR3 comprises 16 residues. CDR1 is SGHTA and CDR2 is FQGNSA in the germline V gene. Trimming shortened V by 1 base and J by 6 bases, and 18 bases separated the two germline ends. Full variable domain (rest looked up from reference TRBV7-2 and TRBJ1-2): GAGVSQSPSNKVTEKGKDVELRCDPISGHTALYWYRQSLGQGLEFLIYFQGNSAPDKSGLPSDRFSAERTGGSVSTLTIQRTQQEDSAVYLCASSLVLQEPFHGYTFGSGTRLTVV.

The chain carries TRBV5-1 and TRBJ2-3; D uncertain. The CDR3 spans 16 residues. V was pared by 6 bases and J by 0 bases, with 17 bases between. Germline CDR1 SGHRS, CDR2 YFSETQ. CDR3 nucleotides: TGCGCCAGCACTGAAATCCCCGGCTCCAGCACAGATACGCAGTATTTT. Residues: CASTEIPGSSTDTQYF.

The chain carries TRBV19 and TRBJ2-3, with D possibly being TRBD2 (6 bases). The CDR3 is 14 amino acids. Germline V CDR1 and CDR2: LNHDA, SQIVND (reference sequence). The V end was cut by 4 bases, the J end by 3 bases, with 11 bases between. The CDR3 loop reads CASSTRAGTDTQYF. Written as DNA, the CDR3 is TGTGCCAGTAGTACAAGAGCGGGTACAGATACGCAGTATTTT.

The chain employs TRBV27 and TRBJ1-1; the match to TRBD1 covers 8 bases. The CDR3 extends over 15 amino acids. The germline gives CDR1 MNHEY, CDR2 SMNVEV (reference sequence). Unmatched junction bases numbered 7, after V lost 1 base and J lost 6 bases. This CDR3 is CASSLFQGAAAEAFF. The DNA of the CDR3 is TGTGCCAGCAGTTTATTCCAGGGGGCCGCGGCTGAAGCTTTCTTT.

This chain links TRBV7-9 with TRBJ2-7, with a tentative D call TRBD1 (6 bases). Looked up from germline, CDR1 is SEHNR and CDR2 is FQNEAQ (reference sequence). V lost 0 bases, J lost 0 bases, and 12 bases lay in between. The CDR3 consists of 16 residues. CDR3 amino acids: CASSLATGLRSYEQYF. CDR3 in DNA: TGTGCCAGCAGCTTAGCTACAGGGTTACGCTCCTACGAGCAGTACTTC.

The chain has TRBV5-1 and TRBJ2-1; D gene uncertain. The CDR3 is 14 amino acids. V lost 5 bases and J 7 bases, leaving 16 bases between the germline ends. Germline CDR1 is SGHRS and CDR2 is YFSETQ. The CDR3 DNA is TGCGCCAGCAGACCCTTCCTAGACCGGAATGAGCAGTTCTTC. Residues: CASRPFLDRNEQFF.

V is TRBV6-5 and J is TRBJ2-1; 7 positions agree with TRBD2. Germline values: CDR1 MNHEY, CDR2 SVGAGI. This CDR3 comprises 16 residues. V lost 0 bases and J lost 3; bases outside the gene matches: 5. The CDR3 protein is CASSYSTLAVYNEQFF. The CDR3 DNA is TGTGCCAGCAGTTACTCGACCCTAGCGGTCTACAATGAGCAGTTCTTC.

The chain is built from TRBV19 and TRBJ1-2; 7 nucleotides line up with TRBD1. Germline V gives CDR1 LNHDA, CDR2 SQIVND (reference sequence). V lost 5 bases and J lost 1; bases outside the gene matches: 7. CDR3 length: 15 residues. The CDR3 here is CASSDRDRYNYGYTF. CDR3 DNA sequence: TGTGCCAGTAGTGACCGGGACAGATATAACTATGGCTACACCTTC.

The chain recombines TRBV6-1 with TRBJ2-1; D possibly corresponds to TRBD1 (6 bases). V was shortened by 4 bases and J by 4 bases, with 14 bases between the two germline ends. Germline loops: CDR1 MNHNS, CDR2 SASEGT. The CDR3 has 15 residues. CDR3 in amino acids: CASSVDRNLYNEQFF. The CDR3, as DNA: TGTGCCAGCAGTGTAGACAGGAATCTTTACAATGAGCAGTTCTTC.

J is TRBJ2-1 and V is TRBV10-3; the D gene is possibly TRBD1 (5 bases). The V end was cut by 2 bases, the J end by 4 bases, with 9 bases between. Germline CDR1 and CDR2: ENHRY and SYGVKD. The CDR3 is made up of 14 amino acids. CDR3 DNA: TGTGCCATCAGTGAGCAGGGTGGGTACAATGAGCAGTTCTTC. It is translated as CAISEQGGYNEQFF.

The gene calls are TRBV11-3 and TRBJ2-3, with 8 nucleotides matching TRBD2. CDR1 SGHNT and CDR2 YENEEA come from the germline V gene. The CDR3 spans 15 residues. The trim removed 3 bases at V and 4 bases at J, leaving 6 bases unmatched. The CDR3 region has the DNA TGTGCCAGCAGCTTTTCGGGAGGGCCGTCAGATACGCAGTATTTT. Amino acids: CASSFSGGPSDTQYF.

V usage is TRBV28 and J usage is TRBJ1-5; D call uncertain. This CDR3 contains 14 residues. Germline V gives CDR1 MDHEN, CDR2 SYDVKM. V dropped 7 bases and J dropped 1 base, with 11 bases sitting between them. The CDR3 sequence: CASTERASNQPQHF. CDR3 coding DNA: TGTGCCAGCACCGAGCGCGCCAGCAATCAGCCCCAGCATTTT.

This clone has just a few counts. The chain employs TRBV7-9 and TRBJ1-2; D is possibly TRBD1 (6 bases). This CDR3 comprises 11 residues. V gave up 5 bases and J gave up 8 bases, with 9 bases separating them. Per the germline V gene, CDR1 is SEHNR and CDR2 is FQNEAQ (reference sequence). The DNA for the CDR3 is TGTGCCAGCAGCCGGACAGTGGGCTACACCTTC. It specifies CASSRTVGYTF.

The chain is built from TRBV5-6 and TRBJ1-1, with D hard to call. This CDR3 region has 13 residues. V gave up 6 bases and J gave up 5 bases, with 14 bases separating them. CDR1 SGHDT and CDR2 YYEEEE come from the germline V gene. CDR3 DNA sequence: TGTGCCAGCATCTCTCCCACGAGAACTGAAGCTTTCTTT. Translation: CASISPTRTEAFF. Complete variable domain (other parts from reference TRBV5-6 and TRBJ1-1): DAGVTQSPTHLIKTRGQQVTLRCSPKSGHDTVSWYQQALGQGPQFIFQYYEEEERQRGNFPDRFSGHQFPNYSSELNVNALLLGDSALYLCASISPTRTEAFFGQGTRLTVV.

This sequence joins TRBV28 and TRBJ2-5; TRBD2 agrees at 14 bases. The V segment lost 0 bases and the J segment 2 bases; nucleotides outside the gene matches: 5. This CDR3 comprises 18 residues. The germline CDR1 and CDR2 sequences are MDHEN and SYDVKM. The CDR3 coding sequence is TGTGCCAGCAGTTTATGGACTAGCGGGAGGGCTCGGCAAGAGACCCAGTACTTC. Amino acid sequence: CASSLWTSGRARQETQYF.

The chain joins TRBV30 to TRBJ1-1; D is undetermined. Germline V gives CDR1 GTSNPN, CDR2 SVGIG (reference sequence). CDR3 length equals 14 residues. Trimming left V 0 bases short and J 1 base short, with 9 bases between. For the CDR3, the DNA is TGTGCCTGGAGTGTACGAGGCGGGAACACTGAAGCTTTCTTT. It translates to CAWSVRGGNTEAFF.

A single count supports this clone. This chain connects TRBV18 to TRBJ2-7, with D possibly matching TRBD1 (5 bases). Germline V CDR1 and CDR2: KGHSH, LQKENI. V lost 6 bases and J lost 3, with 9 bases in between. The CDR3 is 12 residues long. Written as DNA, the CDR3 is TGTGCCAGCTCTCTCGACAGCTACGAGCAGTACTTC. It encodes CASSLDSYEQYF.

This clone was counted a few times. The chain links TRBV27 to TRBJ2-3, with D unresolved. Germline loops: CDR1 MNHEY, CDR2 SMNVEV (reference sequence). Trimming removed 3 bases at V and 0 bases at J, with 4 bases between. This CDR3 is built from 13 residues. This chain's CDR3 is CASSFLSTDTQYF. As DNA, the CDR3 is TGTGCCAGCAGTTTCCTTAGCACAGATACGCAGTATTTT.

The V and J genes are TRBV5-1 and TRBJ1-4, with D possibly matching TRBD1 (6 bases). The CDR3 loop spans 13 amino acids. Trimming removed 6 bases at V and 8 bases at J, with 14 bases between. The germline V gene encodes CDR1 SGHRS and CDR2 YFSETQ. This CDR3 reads CASKQGADEKLFF. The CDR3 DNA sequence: TGCGCCAGCAAACAGGGCGCGGACGAAAAACTGTTTTTT.

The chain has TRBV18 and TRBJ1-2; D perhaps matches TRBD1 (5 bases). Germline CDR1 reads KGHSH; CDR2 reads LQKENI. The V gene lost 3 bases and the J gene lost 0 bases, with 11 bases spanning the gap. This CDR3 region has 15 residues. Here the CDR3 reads CASSPMTASNYGYTF. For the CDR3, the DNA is TGTGCCAGCTCACCTATGACAGCTTCTAACTATGGCTACACCTTC.

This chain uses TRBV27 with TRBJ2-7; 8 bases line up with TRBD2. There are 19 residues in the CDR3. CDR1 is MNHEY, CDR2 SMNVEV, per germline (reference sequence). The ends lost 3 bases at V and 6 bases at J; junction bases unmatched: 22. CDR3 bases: TGTGCCAGCAGTTTGATCGGAGCGGGAGCCTTAAGGTCGGTGGGCGAGCAGTACTTC. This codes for CASSLIGAGALRSVGEQYF.